The present T cell receptor beta chain was sequenced within a study of neurological immune-mediated disorders. With 10-nucleotide random UMIs included, cDNA was synthesized by 5'RACE. TCRdb reanalysed the 5' RACE reads using MiXCR and keeps one entry per CDR3 protein. Here the sample spans about 71,000 distinct CDR3 sequences, less than 5.5% being singletons. Germline assignment: CDR1 MGHRA and CDR2 YSYEKL. V trimming: 1 base; J trimming: 5 bases; junction bases outside the gene matches: 12. CDR3 length equals 18 residues. General study findings and limits: When the repertoires were grouped phylogenetically, those of 18 of the 34 multiple sclerosis patients came together in a single cluster of related CDR3 sequences, which points to a possible repertoire-level signature. The absence of shared CDR3 amino acid sequences among expanded clones across subjects suggests private repertoires in all groups. Healthy controls had more TCR clonal expansion than multiple sclerosis, which showed the least, whereas HTLV-1-associated myelopathy showed the most.

This clonotype came up many times. Antigen unknown. The clonotype originates from a man younger than 45 with multiple sclerosis. Sequencing used PBMCs. This sequence joins TRBV4-1 and TRBJ2-5; 11 bases agree with TRBD2. The chain's CDR3 is CASSQGVTSGGGRETQYF. Written as DNA, the CDR3 is TGCGCCAGCAGCCAAGGGGTTACTAGCGGGGGAGGGAGGGAGACCCAGTACTTC.